These 10 T cell receptor beta chains were sequenced from one sample in a study of cytomegalovirus exposure and HLA in healthy donors. PCR used 60 Vbeta primers and 13 Jbeta primers. TCRdb's copy holds only in-frame clones and misses some; the assay was immunoSEQ multiplex PCR. The table has 85,000 to 130,000 clones, around 82% seen once. The sample taken for sequencing was PBMCs. These receptors were taken from a woman aged 45-65 years in good health and CMV-seropositive.

V usage is TRBV19 and J usage is TRBJ1-1; tentatively, D is TRBD1 (6 bases). The CDR3 is made up of 15 amino acids. The germline CDR1 and CDR2 sequences are LNHDA and SQIVND (reference sequence). The V end lost 5 bases, the J end lost 7 bases, and 20 bases lay between the germline ends. The DNA of the CDR3 is TGTGCCAGTAGTGACGGGACAAGGGTAGTTCTTGAAGCTTTCTTT. It specifies CASSDGTRVVLEAFF.

This clone has a single count. V usage is TRBV2 and J usage is TRBJ1-5; 8 bases align to TRBD1. The length of the CDR3 is 15 residues. V shed 5 bases and J 11 bases; nucleotides not matched to a gene: 14. Germline-derived CDR1 and CDR2 are SNHLY and FYNNEI. The CDR3 spells CASSREQGADSSQHF. The CDR3 DNA reads TGTGCCAGCAGTAGGGAGCAGGGGGCCGACTCATCCCAGCATTTT.

This rearrangement joins TRBV27 to TRBJ1-6; tentative D call: TRBD1 (6 bases). Germline assignment: CDR1 MNHEY and CDR2 SMNVEV (reference sequence). This CDR3 spans 15 amino acids. V was pared by 2 bases and J by 4 bases, with 9 bases between. CDR3 sequence reads: CASSLVDRYNSPLHF. The DNA for the CDR3 is TGTGCCAGCAGTTTAGTCGACAGGTATAATTCACCCCTCCACTTT.

The chain has TRBV5-8 and TRBJ2-7; 8 nucleotides align to TRBD2. The CDR3 has 14 residues. The germline V gene has CDR1 SGHTS and CDR2 YDEGEE. V lost 4 bases, J lost 4 bases, and 7 bases stayed unmatched. CDR3 sequence: CASSLGTSRYEQYF. For the CDR3, the DNA is TGTGCCAGCAGCCTGGGGACTAGTAGGTACGAGCAGTACTTC. Drawing the rest from reference TRBV5-8 and TRBJ2-7, the complete variable domain is EAGVTQSPTHLIKTRGQQATLRCSPISGHTSVYWYQQALGLGLQFLLWYDEGEERNRGNFPPRFSGRQFPNYSSELNVNALELEDSALYLCASSLGTSRYEQYFGPGTRLTVT.

This clone was seen only a few times. The chain carries TRBV25-1 and TRBJ1-3; D not certain. Germline V gene sequence: CDR1 MGHDK, CDR2 SYGVNS. The CDR3 covers 14 residues. Trimming left V 4 bases short and J 0 bases short, with 7 bases between. The CDR3 DNA reads as TGTGCCAGCAGTGTTGAGGCCTCTGGAAACACCATATATTTT. As protein: CASSVEASGNTIYF. Drawing the rest from reference TRBV25-1 and TRBJ1-3, the complete variable domain is EADIYQTPRYLVIGTGKKITLECSQTMGHDKMYWYQQDPGMELHLIHYSYGVNSTEKGDLSSESTVSRIRTEHFPLTLESARPSHTSQYLCASSVEASGNTIYFGEGSWLTVV.

With regard to this clone: At one end, the junction sequence differs from germline, possibly due to a read error. The V call is TRBV7-9, the J call TRBJ1-2; D might be TRBD1 (6 bases). This CDR3 region has 15 residues. CDR1 and CDR2 (germline): SEHNR, FQNEAQ (reference sequence). Written as DNA, the CDR3 is TGTTCCAGCAGCTTAGTTTTCAGGGGAGCCTATGGCTACACCTTC. It specifies CSSSLVFRGAYGYTF.

V gene TRBV4-1 combines with J gene TRBJ1-2; 7 bases agree with TRBD1. This CDR3 is 15 amino acids long. J was trimmed by 1 base and V by 1 base; bases with no gene match: 3. Germline V gene data show CDR1 as MGHRA and CDR2 as YSYEKL. In DNA, the CDR3 is TGCGCCAGCAGCCAAGGGGACAGCGTTAACTATGGCTACACCTTC. This translates into CASSQGDSVNYGYTF.

V is TRBV6-5 and J is TRBJ1-3, with TRBD1 matching 8 bases. Germline values: CDR1 MNHEY, CDR2 SVGAGI. V shed 10 bases and J 4 bases; nucleotides not matched to a gene: 6. This CDR3 region has 13 residues. The DNA for the CDR3 is TGTGCCACTTCAGGGGGCCCCGGAAACACCATATATTTT. Translation gives CATSGGPGNTIYF.

The V and J genes are TRBV10-2 and TRBJ2-7; D is perhaps TRBD1 (5 bases). The CDR3 extends over 13 amino acids. Trimming removed 4 bases from V and 1 base from J, with 8 bases in between. The germline gives CDR1 WSHSY, CDR2 SAAADI. Written as DNA, the CDR3 is TGCGCCAGCAGTGGGGGCCCGTCCTACGAGCAGTACTTC. Translated, it gives CASSGGPSYEQYF.

The CDR3 region has the DNA TGTGCCAGCAGCCAAGGAGCGTGGGGAAACACCATATATTTT. As protein: CASSQGAWGNTIYF. The chain employs TRBV14 and TRBJ1-3; no reliable D call. Germline V gene data show CDR1 as SGHDN and CDR2 as FVKESK. V lost 1 base to trimming and J lost 4 bases, with 8 bases between them. The length of the CDR3 is 14 residues.